This TCR beta chain was sequenced for a study of tumor T cells in aggressive B-cell lymphoma. The CDR3 spans 13 residues. Germline CDR1 is LNHDA and CDR2 is SQIVND (reference sequence). Sequencing was performed with immunoSEQ multiplex PCR; in TCRdb, only in-frame clones are kept and a portion is missing. The profile shows around 10,000 clones, about nine tenths of them singletons. This TCR came from an adult with diffuse large B cell lymphoma. The sample consisted of tumor tissue. The chain has TRBV19 and TRBJ2-5; tentatively, D is TRBD1 (6 bases). Gene TRBJ2-7 matches the end of the DNA better, so the J call may be wrong. This chain's CDR3 is CASSGQSSYEQYF. DNA of the CDR3: TGTGCCAGTTCAGGACAGTCCTCCTACGAGCAGTACTTC.